These 30 T cell receptor beta chains were sequenced from one sample in a study of blood T cell repertoires in COVID-19. The assay was immunoSEQ multiplex PCR, and TCRdb's table has in-frame clones only and misses some. In the table there are under 250,000 clones, approximately 90% of which are singletons. The sequencing sample was made of PBMCs or T cells enriched from blood (not recorded which). The receptors shown here come from a woman in her 30s with acute COVID-19.

This rearrangement joins TRBV19 to TRBJ1-5, with D uncertain. The CDR3 is 12 residues long. Trimming stripped 3 bases from V and 3 bases from J, with 3 bases between. Germline V CDR1 and CDR2: LNHDA, SQIVND (reference sequence). The CDR3 reads CASSINNQPQHF. In nucleotides, the CDR3 is TGTGCCAGTAGTATCAACAATCAGCCCCAGCATTTT.

The chain uses TRBV27 and TRBJ2-1, with D possibly TRBD1 on 6 matching bases. Germline values: CDR1 MNHEY, CDR2 SMNVEV (reference sequence). With 8 bases removed from V and 9 bases from J, the gap between germline ends came to 11 bases. This CDR3 spans 11 amino acids. CDR3 sequence reads: CASLQGSEQFF. The CDR3, as DNA: TGTGCCAGCCTTCAGGGGAGTGAGCAGTTCTTC.

The chain recombines TRBV11-2 with TRBJ2-6; the match to TRBD1 covers 7 bases. Per the germline V gene, CDR1 is SGHAT and CDR2 is FQNNGV. The V and J ends lost 1 base and 0 bases, in that order; junction bases with no gene match: 3. The CDR3 spans 17 residues. CDR3 sequence reads: CASSLAGGHSGANVLTF. DNA of the CDR3: TGTGCCAGCAGCTTAGCAGGGGGACACTCTGGGGCCAACGTCCTGACTTTC. Supplemented by reference TRBV11-2 and TRBJ2-6, the full variable domain reads EAGVAQSPRYKIIEKRQSVAFWCNPISGHATLYWYQQILGQGPKLLIQFQNNGVVDDSQLPKDRFSAERLKGVDSTLKIQPAKLEDSAVYLCASSLAGGHSGANVLTFGAGSRLTVL.

This clone showed up just a few times. The J gene is TRBJ2-7, the V gene TRBV19; a possible D gene is TRBD1 (5 bases). CDR1 and CDR2 (germline): LNHDA, SQIVND (reference sequence). The CDR3 loop spans 15 amino acids. Between the trimmed V and J ends, which lost 4 bases and 3 bases, there was a span of 16 bases. Written as DNA, the CDR3 is TGTGCCAGTAGTACCCGAGAGGCAGGGCACTACGAGCAGTACTTC. It translates to CASSTREAGHYEQYF.

V and J are TRBV28 and TRBJ2-3, with D unclear. From germline, CDR1 is MDHEN and CDR2 SYDVKM. Trimming shortened V by 6 bases and J by 3 bases, and 10 bases separated the two germline ends. This CDR3 region has 13 residues. CDR3 protein: CASSLEVTDTQYF. CDR3 nucleotides: TGTGCCAGCAGCCTCGAGGTGACAGATACGCAGTATTTT. The variable domain in full, with the rest retrieved from reference TRBV28 and TRBJ2-3, is DVKVTQSSRYLVKRTGEKVFLECVQDMDHENMFWYRQDPGLGLRLIYFSYDVKMKEKGDIPEGYSVSREKKERFSLILESASTNQTSMYLCASSLEVTDTQYFGPGTRLTVL.

This clone was detected ten times or more. V is TRBV4-1 and J is TRBJ1-2, with D unresolved. The germline V and J ends were trimmed by 0 bases and 7 bases, with 15 bases remaining between them. CDR3 length: 15 residues. Germline loops: CDR1 MGHRA, CDR2 YSYEKL. DNA for the CDR3: TGCGCCAGCAGCCAAGATAGTGGTCCTGAGGGTGGCTACACCTTC. It encodes CASSQDSGPEGGYTF.

Only one count was recorded for this clone. The CDR3 DNA is TGTGCCAGTACGGGACGGGACAGGGACTATGAAAAACTGTTTTTT. Its translation: CASTGRDRDYEKLFF. The J gene is TRBJ1-4, the V gene TRBV19, with 9 positions matching TRBD1. This CDR3 comprises 15 residues. After removal of 7 bases from V and 6 bases from J, the junction contained 9 bases not matched to a gene. Germline V gene sequence: CDR1 LNHDA, CDR2 SQIVND (reference sequence).

The chain uses TRBV7-2 and TRBJ2-3; D might be TRBD1 (5 bases). Germline-derived CDR1 and CDR2 are SGHTA and FQGNSA. The CDR3 is 14 amino acids. Between the trimmed V and J ends, which lost 5 bases and 2 bases, there was a span of 11 bases. This CDR3 is CASSTTRATDTQYF. For the CDR3, the DNA is TGTGCCAGCAGCACTACCAGGGCCACAGATACGCAGTATTTT.

The chain uses TRBV19 and TRBJ2-1; 10 bases align to TRBD2. Germline CDR1 and CDR2: LNHDA and SQIVND (reference sequence). V dropped 8 bases and J dropped 4; count of bases not matched to a gene: 2. This CDR3 region has 13 residues. DNA for the CDR3: TGTGCCAGTGGAGCGGGGGGGTACAATGAGCAGTTCTTC. This sequence encodes CASGAGGYNEQFF.

This rearrangement joins TRBV4-1 to TRBJ1-1; 8 bases are a match to TRBD1. The CDR3 length is 16 residues. Looked up from germline, CDR1 is MGHRA and CDR2 is YSYEKL. J gave up 1 base and V 4 bases, and 8 bases lay outside the gene matches. The CDR3 reads CASSPGRGRRNTEAFF. The DNA for the CDR3 is TGCGCCAGCAGCCCCGGCAGGGGGCGACGGAACACTGAAGCTTTCTTT.

V is TRBV18 and J is TRBJ1-5; the D gene is possibly TRBD1 (5 bases). Trimming took off 4 bases at V and 4 bases at J, with 17 bases between the two ends. Germline V gene data show CDR1 as KGHSH and CDR2 as LQKENI. CDR3 length: 16 amino acids. This chain's CDR3 is CASSLGAETLNQPQHF. CDR3 nucleotide sequence: TGTGCCAGCTCACTTGGGGCAGAAACCTTAAATCAGCCCCAGCATTTT.

The chain combines TRBV5-4 with TRBJ1-4, with TRBD1 identical over 8 bases. After removal of 3 bases from V and 7 bases from J, the junction contained 11 bases not matched to a gene. CDR1 is SGHNT and CDR2 is YYREEE in the germline V gene (reference sequence). The CDR3 sequence is 16 residues long. The DNA for the CDR3 is TGTGCCAGCAGCTCCATTGGGGGGACAGGAGGTGAAAAACTGTTTTTT. Translated: CASSSIGGTGGEKLFF.

This chain connects TRBV18 to TRBJ1-2, with D unclear. The V end lost 2 bases, the J end lost 4 bases, and 8 bases lay between the germline ends. CDR1 and CDR2 (germline): KGHSH, LQKENI. The CDR3 covers 13 residues. This CDR3 reads CASSPGSGYGYTF. CDR3 in DNA: TGTGCCAGCTCACCAGGCTCAGGCTATGGCTACACCTTC.

The chain couples TRBV2 to TRBJ1-2; D ambiguous. V was clipped by 6 bases and J by 8 bases, with 10 bases between them. CDR1 is SNHLY and CDR2 is FYNNEI in the germline V gene. This CDR3 comprises 11 residues. This chain's CDR3 is CASSPEEGYTF. CDR3 DNA: TGTGCCAGCAGCCCGGAGGAGGGCTACACCTTC.

This chain links TRBV6-1 with TRBJ1-5, with TRBD1 matching over 11 bases. This CDR3 spans 15 amino acids. Germline V gives CDR1 MNHNS, CDR2 SASEGT. With 3 bases clipped from V and 6 bases from J, the junction kept 4 bases outside the gene matches. CDR3 nucleotides: TGTGCCAGCAGTGATAGGACAGGGGGCGCTCAGCCCCAGCATTTT. Translation: CASSDRTGGAQPQHF.

The V gene is TRBV18, the J gene TRBJ2-5; 10 bases align to TRBD1. V shed 2 bases, J shed 5 bases, and the junction held 5 bases outside the gene matches. The germline V gene has CDR1 KGHSH and CDR2 LQKENI. The CDR3 runs to 15 residues. CDR3 in amino acids: CASSPARQGAETQYF. DNA of the CDR3: TGTGCCAGCTCACCAGCCCGACAGGGGGCGGAGACCCAGTACTTC.

The chain employs TRBV7-8 and TRBJ1-2, with D tentatively TRBD1 (5 bases). V lost 5 bases and J 0 bases, leaving 16 bases between the germline ends. The germline gives CDR1 SGHVS, CDR2 FQNEAQ. This CDR3 is 16 amino acids long. The CDR3 is CASSTGRSNPNYGYTF. CDR3 bases: TGTGCCAGCAGCACAGGACGGAGTAATCCTAACTATGGCTACACCTTC.

The V and J genes are TRBV19 and TRBJ2-3, with 8 bases fitting TRBD1. CDR3 size: 15 residues. The germline V gene encodes CDR1 LNHDA and CDR2 SQIVND (reference sequence). Trimming took 6 bases from V and 3 from J; bases not matched to a gene: 8. CDR3 bases: TGTGCCAGTAGAACCGGGACAGGATCTACAGATACGCAGTATTTT. This translates into CASRTGTGSTDTQYF.

V and J are TRBV6-5 and TRBJ2-1; TRBD2 matches 10 bases. The CDR3 length is 14 residues. J gave up 4 bases and V 7 bases, and 4 bases lay outside the gene matches. The germline V gene has CDR1 MNHEY and CDR2 SVGAGI. CDR3: CASTLGLAYNEQFF. The DNA for the CDR3 is TGTGCCAGCACCTTGGGACTAGCGTACAATGAGCAGTTCTTC.

The rearrangement uses TRBV2 and TRBJ1-2; D may be TRBD1 (5 bases). V shed 5 bases and J shed 8 bases, with 18 bases lying between them. CDR1 SNHLY and CDR2 FYNNEI come from the germline V gene. The CDR3 runs to 14 residues. Here the CDR3 reads CASSLRTIGGGYTF. The CDR3 DNA follows: TGTGCCAGCAGTCTCCGGACAATTGGAGGGGGCTACACCTTC.

V is TRBV24-1 and J is TRBJ1-3; 11 nucleotides agree with TRBD1. The germline V gene has CDR1 KGHDR and CDR2 SFDVKD. This CDR3 has 19 amino acids. V dropped 7 bases and J dropped 3; count of bases not matched to a gene: 16. CDR3: CATRHRPRTGGILGNTIYF. The CDR3 coding sequence is TGTGCCACCAGACATAGACCTAGGACAGGGGGCATCCTTGGAAACACCATATATTTT.

The chain couples TRBV19 to TRBJ1-2, with no clear D. CDR1 and CDR2 from the germline V gene are LNHDA and SQIVND (reference sequence). Trimming removed 3 bases at V and 2 bases at J, with 10 bases between. The CDR3 consists of 14 residues. As DNA, the CDR3 is TGTGCCAGTAGTATTTTCGGGAGCAACTATGGCTACACCTTC. Residues: CASSIFGSNYGYTF.

The chain recombines TRBV7-9 with TRBJ2-5; TRBD2 matches at 14 bases. Germline-derived CDR1 and CDR2 are SEHNR and FQNEAQ (reference sequence). V dropped 5 bases and J dropped 3; count of bases not matched to a gene: 5. This CDR3 comprises 16 residues. CDR3 DNA: TGTGCCAGCAGCCAGACTAGCGGGGGGGTCGAAGAGACCCAGTACTTC. The encoded protein is CASSQTSGGVEETQYF.

V is TRBV19 and J is TRBJ2-3; D possibly corresponds to TRBD1 (6 bases). The CDR3 runs to 15 residues. The V gene's germline CDR1 is LNHDA and CDR2 SQIVND (reference sequence). The germline V and J ends were trimmed by 5 bases and 3 bases, with 15 bases remaining between them. The CDR3, as DNA: TGTGCCAGTAGTTCGAGGGGGTTCGGGACAGATACGCAGTATTTT. Its translation: CASSSRGFGTDTQYF. Full variable domain (missing parts from reference TRBV19 and TRBJ2-3): DGGITQSPKYLFRKEGQNVTLSCEQNLNHDAMYWYRQDPGQGLRLIYYSQIVNDFQKGDIAEGYSVSREKKESFPLTVTSAQKNPTAFYLCASSSRGFGTDTQYFGPGTRLTVL.

V and J are TRBV7-6 and TRBJ2-7, with 9 bases identical to TRBD1. The length of the CDR3 is 15 residues. Germline loops: CDR1 SGHVS, CDR2 FNYEAQ. The junction had 7 bases not matched to a gene; V was cut back by 1 base and J by 6 bases. The CDR3 DNA follows: TGTGCCAGCAGCTTAGGTGGGACAGGGAGCGTCGAGCAGTACTTC. As protein: CASSLGGTGSVEQYF.

The J gene is TRBJ1-1, the V gene TRBV13; D unresolved. Per the germline V gene, CDR1 is PRHDT and CDR2 is FYEKMQ (reference sequence). The ends were cut back, 4 bases at V and 3 bases at J, with 9 bases in the middle. The CDR3 covers 13 residues. The CDR3 sequence: CASSSGEDTEAFF. CDR3 sequence (DNA): TGTGCCAGCAGCTCCGGAGAGGACACTGAAGCTTTCTTT. Full variable domain (missing parts from reference TRBV13 and TRBJ1-1): AAGVIQSPRHLIKEKRETATLKCYPIPRHDTVYWYQQGPGQDPQFLISFYEKMQSDKGSIPDRFSAQQFSDYHSELNMSSLELGDSALYFCASSSGEDTEAFFGQGTRLTVV.

The chain combines TRBV5-6 with TRBJ1-2, with D possibly matching TRBD1 (5 bases). This CDR3 comprises 15 residues. The V end was cut by 1 base, the J end by 4 bases, with 14 bases between. From germline, CDR1 is SGHDT and CDR2 YYEEEE. DNA of the CDR3: TGTGCCAGCAGCTTGCGAAGCAGCGGGGGCTATGGCTACACCTTC. This translates into CASSLRSSGGYGYTF.

The chain has TRBV19 and TRBJ2-2, with 7 bases fitting TRBD2. The CDR3 length is 17 residues. V gave up 7 bases and J gave up 2 bases; unmatched junction bases: 13. Per the germline V gene, CDR1 is LNHDA and CDR2 is SQIVND (reference sequence). CDR3 sequence (DNA): TGTGCCAGTACCTCGGGTAGGGGAGGGGCCAACACCGGGGAGCTGTTTTTT. Translating it yields CASTSGRGGANTGELFF.

The genes are TRBV7-9 and TRBJ2-1, with a weak D call TRBD2 (6 bases). Looked up from germline, CDR1 is SEHNR and CDR2 is FQNEAQ (reference sequence). The length of the CDR3 is 12 residues. V shed 0 bases and J shed 12 bases, with 9 bases lying between them. CDR3 DNA: TGTGCCAGCAGCTTAGCAGGGCGGGGGCAGTTCTTC. As protein: CASSLAGRGQFF.

The genes are TRBV3-1 (or the pseudogene TRBV3-2) and TRBJ2-7, with 10 nucleotides matching TRBD2. Looked up from germline, CDR1 is LGHDT and CDR2 is YNNKEL (reference sequence). V gave up 2 bases and J gave up 1 base; unmatched junction bases: 2. This CDR3 is built from 15 residues. The chain's CDR3 is CASSQSSGGSYEQYF. In nucleotides, the CDR3 is TGTGCCAGCAGCCAATCTAGCGGGGGATCCTACGAGCAGTACTTC.